The next 14 T cell receptor beta chains were all read from a single sample in a study of T cell responses to AZD1222 COVID-19 vaccine. The repertoire was sequenced with immunoSEQ multiplex PCR; TCRdb's copy has only in-frame clones and lacks some. Of 60,000 to 100,000 clones listed, roughly 87% are singletons. Sequences were derived from peripheral blood, sampled on day 0 of AZD1222 vaccination. Receptor source: an adult in good health.

The chain couples TRBV18 to TRBJ2-2; no definite D call. This CDR3 contains 15 residues. Trimming took 4 bases from V and 8 from J, leaving 17 bases between them. Germline values: CDR1 KGHSH, CDR2 LQKENI. DNA of the CDR3: TGTGCCAGCTCACTGCAGACCGACGCGTCGGGGGAGCTGTTTTTT. As protein: CASSLQTDASGELFF.

The V gene is TRBV7-9, the J gene TRBJ2-1; D gene uncertain. CDR3 length equals 13 residues. The germline V and J ends were trimmed by 5 bases and 6 bases, with 11 bases remaining between them. Germline lookup yields CDR1 SEHNR and CDR2 FQNEAQ (reference sequence). The CDR3 sequence: CASSRNSGNEQFF. CDR3 DNA sequence: TGTGCCAGCAGCAGAAACTCCGGCAATGAGCAGTTCTTC.

The rearrangement joins TRBV5-1 to TRBJ2-3; 8 nucleotides match TRBD1. CDR1 and CDR2 from the germline V gene are SGHRS and YFSETQ. V trimming: 2 bases; J trimming: 0 bases; junction bases outside the gene matches: 5. The CDR3 totals 16 residues. CDR3 amino acids: CASSLMQGASTDTQYF. The CDR3 bases are TGCGCCAGCAGCTTAATGCAGGGGGCTAGCACAGATACGCAGTATTTT.

The genes are TRBV2 and TRBJ1-3, with D perhaps TRBD1 (5 bases). The CDR3 totals 15 residues. The germline V gene has CDR1 SNHLY and CDR2 FYNNEI. V gave up 4 bases and J gave up 3 bases, with 13 bases separating them. CDR3 loop: CASSGAGYGGNTIYF. DNA of the CDR3: TGTGCCAGCAGTGGGGCAGGGTACGGTGGAAACACCATATATTTT. The full variable domain, with the rest looked up from reference TRBV2 and TRBJ1-3, is EPEVTQTPSHQVTQMGQEVILRCVPISNHLYFYWYRQILGQKVEFLVSFYNNEISEKSEIFDDQFSVERPDGSNFTLKIRSTKLEDSAMYFCASSGAGYGGNTIYFGEGSWLTVV.

This chain uses TRBV5-4 with TRBJ1-2; D is unresolved. Looked up from germline, CDR1 is SGHNT and CDR2 is YYREEE (reference sequence). The CDR3 has 14 amino acids. V lost 3 bases and J lost 6, with 15 bases in between. The CDR3 sequence is CASSSGWESNGYTF. DNA for the CDR3: TGTGCCAGCAGCTCCGGGTGGGAGTCCAATGGCTACACCTTC.

This chain connects TRBV18 to TRBJ2-7, with D possibly being TRBD2 (6 bases). V lost 0 bases to trimming and J lost 2 bases, with 8 bases between them. The CDR3 is made up of 14 amino acids. Germline V CDR1 and CDR2: KGHSH, LQKENI. The CDR3 spells CASSPPGLTYEQYF. CDR3 nucleotide sequence: TGTGCCAGCTCACCACCCGGACTAACCTACGAGCAGTACTTC. The entire variable domain, with the rest obtained from reference TRBV18 and TRBJ2-7, is as follows: NAGVMQNPRHLVRRRGQEARLRCSPMKGHSHVYWYRQLPEEGLKFMVYLQKENIIDESGMPKERFSAEFPKEGPSILRIQQVVRGDSAAYFCASSPPGLTYEQYFGPGTRLTVT.

This clone was detected only once. The V call is TRBV5-1, the J call TRBJ1-4; tentative D call: TRBD1 (6 bases). The V gene's germline CDR1 is SGHRS and CDR2 YFSETQ. The CDR3 spans 15 residues. The V end lost 4 bases, the J end lost 5 bases, and 15 bases lay between the germline ends. The CDR3 DNA follows: TGCGCCAGCAGCCCGGTAACAGGGAGCAATGAAAAACTGTTTTTT. Its translation is CASSPVTGSNEKLFF.

The V call is TRBV5-6, the J call TRBJ2-5; possibly TRBD1 for D (6 bases). This CDR3 region has 13 residues. Germline lookup yields CDR1 SGHDT and CDR2 YYEEEE. V lost 0 bases and J lost 4, with 7 bases in between. CDR3 DNA: TGTGCCAGCAGCTTGGCGACAGGAGAGACCCAGTACTTC. It yields the protein CASSLATGETQYF.

The chain employs TRBV7-2 and TRBJ1-1, with 8 positions matching TRBD1. The CDR3 is made up of 14 amino acids. V was clipped by 3 bases and J by 3 bases; unmatched bases: 3. Germline values: CDR1 SGHTA, CDR2 FQGNSA. The CDR3 DNA reads TGTGCCAGCAGCTTCGCGACAGGGGACACTGAAGCTTTCTTT. The encoded protein is CASSFATGDTEAFF.

V gene TRBV30 combines with J gene TRBJ1-5, with 7 bases fitting TRBD1. The trim removed 1 base at V and 4 bases at J, leaving 4 bases unmatched. CDR1 GTSNPN and CDR2 SVGIG come from the germline V gene (reference sequence). The CDR3 is 14 residues long. The CDR3 is CAWSATGRNQPQHF. The CDR3 bases are TGTGCCTGGAGTGCGACAGGGAGAAATCAGCCCCAGCATTTT.

The chain carries TRBV5-1 and TRBJ2-3; D not certain. The CDR3 is 14 residues long. CDR1 is SGHRS and CDR2 is YFSETQ in the germline V gene. The ends were cut back, 0 bases at V and 0 bases at J, with 5 bases in the middle. The CDR3 sequence is CASSLDRSTDTQYF. In DNA form, the CDR3 reads TGCGCCAGCAGCTTGGATCGAAGCACAGATACGCAGTATTTT. The whole variable domain, remainder taken from reference TRBV5-1 and TRBJ2-3, is KAGVTQTPRYLIKTRGQQVTLSCSPISGHRSVSWYQQTPGQGLQFLFEYFSETQRNKGNFPGRFSGRQFSNSRSEMNVSTLELGDSALYLCASSLDRSTDTQYFGPGTRLTVL.

This chain joins TRBV11-2 and TRBJ1-2; 7 bases match TRBD1. With 5 bases clipped from V and 3 bases from J, the junction kept 3 bases outside the gene matches. In germline, CDR1 is SGHAT, CDR2 FQNNGV. This CDR3 spans 13 amino acids. CDR3 nucleotide sequence: TGTGCCAGCAGCGCCGGGACAGACTATGGCTACACCTTC. Protein: CASSAGTDYGYTF.

This chain connects TRBV6-2 or TRBV6-3 to TRBJ2-5; no firm D call. The CDR3 has 13 residues. Per germline, CDR1 MNHEY and CDR2 SVGEGT. Deletions cut 2 bases from V and 7 bases from J, with 11 bases between. The CDR3 DNA is TGTGCCAGCAGTTACGAGTCGGTTGGGACCCAGTACTTC. Residues: CASSYESVGTQYF.

The chain couples TRBV18 to TRBJ2-7; unclear D gene. Germline CDR1 KGHSH, CDR2 LQKENI. This CDR3 region has 12 residues. Trimming pared 3 bases from V and 7 bases from J, leaving 10 bases between. In DNA form, the CDR3 reads TGTGCCAGCTCACCGTACGGGCAAGAGCAGTACTTC. Translation: CASSPYGQEQYF. Drawing the rest from reference TRBV18 and TRBJ2-7, the complete variable domain is NAGVMQNPRHLVRRRGQEARLRCSPMKGHSHVYWYRQLPEEGLKFMVYLQKENIIDESGMPKERFSAEFPKEGPSILRIQQVVRGDSAAYFCASSPYGQEQYFGPGTRLTVT.